The 25 T cell receptor beta chains reported below all come from one sample, sequenced in a study of cytomegalovirus exposure and HLA in healthy donors. The PCR employed 60 Vbeta primers together with 13 Jbeta primers. Some clones are missing from TCRdb's copy, which holds only in-frame ones; the method was immunoSEQ multiplex PCR. The sample holds under 150,000 clones, around 73% seen once. The specimen sequenced was PBMCs. These receptors were taken from a man aged 50 to 59 in good health and CMV-seronegative.

J is TRBJ2-2 and V is TRBV5-1; 11 bases map to TRBD1. The CDR3 spans 15 residues. V lost 5 bases and J lost 8; bases outside the gene matches: 8. Germline CDR1 SGHRS, CDR2 YFSETQ. This CDR3 reads CASSYGQGARGELFF. The DNA for the CDR3 is TGCGCCAGCAGTTACGGACAGGGGGCGCGGGGGGAGCTGTTTTTT.

J is TRBJ1-4 and V is TRBV27; maybe TRBD1 (6 bases). Between the trimmed V and J ends, which lost 6 bases and 3 bases, there was a span of 14 bases. The CDR3 is 15 residues long. Germline CDR1 MNHEY, CDR2 SMNVEV (reference sequence). The DNA for the CDR3 is TGTGCCAGCAGCTCCAGGACAGCACCTAATGAAAAACTGTTTTTT. Its translation is CASSSRTAPNEKLFF. Filled out from reference TRBV27 and TRBJ1-4, the complete variable domain reads EAQVTQNPRYLITVTGKKLTVTCSQNMNHEYMSWYRQDPGLGLRQIYYSMNVEVTDKGDVPEGYKVSRKEKRNFPLILESPSPNQTSLYFCASSSRTAPNEKLFFGSGTQLSVL.

The genes are TRBV4-1 and TRBJ2-1, with TRBD2 identical over 11 bases. Germline V gene sequence: CDR1 MGHRA, CDR2 YSYEKL. Unmatched junction bases numbered 12, after V lost 4 bases and J lost 7 bases. This CDR3 contains 17 residues. As DNA, the CDR3 is TGCGCCAGCAGCCTACGAGTAGCGGGAGGGCCGGTTAATGAGCAGTTCTTC. Its translation: CASSLRVAGGPVNEQFF.

The chain has TRBV7-2 and TRBJ1-2, with a weak D call TRBD1 (6 bases). The CDR3 has 14 residues. Deletions cut 2 bases from V and 2 bases from J, with 9 bases between. Germline CDR1 and CDR2: SGHTA and FQGNSA. This chain's CDR3 is CASSLRTGNYGYTF. CDR3 bases: TGTGCCAGCAGCTTAAGAACAGGGAACTATGGCTACACCTTC. Complete variable domain (other parts from reference TRBV7-2 and TRBJ1-2): GAGVSQSPSNKVTEKGKDVELRCDPISGHTALYWYRQSLGQGLEFLIYFQGNSAPDKSGLPSDRFSAERTGGSVSTLTIQRTQQEDSAVYLCASSLRTGNYGYTFGSGTRLTVV.

The chain links TRBV14 to TRBJ2-5, with D tentatively TRBD2 (8 bases). Trimming removed 3 bases at V and 5 bases at J, with 16 bases between. The CDR3 consists of 15 residues. Germline V gene lookup returns CDR1 SGHDN and CDR2 FVKESK. CDR3 region: CASSQGLGGLETQYF. Written as DNA, the CDR3 is TGTGCCAGCAGCCAGGGACTAGGGGGCTTGGAGACCCAGTACTTC. The variable domain in full, with the rest retrieved from reference TRBV14 and TRBJ2-5, is EAGVTQFPSHSVIEKGQTVTLRCDPISGHDNLYWYRRVMGKEIKFLLHFVKESKQDESGMPNNRFLAERTGGTYSTLKVQPAELEDSGVYFCASSQGLGGLETQYFGPGTRLLVL.

The CDR3 DNA follows: TGTGCCAGCAGCTTGCTGGAGAGCAATCAGCCCCAGCATTTT. Its protein product is CASSLLESNQPQHF. V usage is TRBV5-5 and J usage is TRBJ1-5, with no clear D. The germline V gene has CDR1 SGHKS and CDR2 YYEKEE (reference sequence). CDR3 size: 14 residues. Trimming cost V 1 base and J 1 base, with 6 bases left between them.

The chain employs TRBV5-1 and TRBJ1-4; TRBD1 matches 9 bases. Germline CDR1 reads SGHRS; CDR2 reads YFSETQ. Germline trimming cut 4 bases from V and 7 bases from J; bases unmatched to any gene: 8. This CDR3 is 15 amino acids long. The CDR3 DNA follows: TGCGCCAGCAGCAAAACGACAGGGGGGGTTGAAAAACTGTTTTTT. It codes for CASSKTTGGVEKLFF.

V is TRBV7-2 and J is TRBJ2-7, with a tentative D call TRBD2 (5 bases). With 5 bases removed from V and 4 bases from J, the gap between germline ends came to 15 bases. The germline gives CDR1 SGHTA, CDR2 FQGNSA. This CDR3 region has 14 residues. The DNA for the CDR3 is TGTGCCAGCAGCCACAACAGTCGGGGATACGAGCAGTACTTC. Translation gives CASSHNSRGYEQYF.

The chain is built from TRBV28 and TRBJ2-3, with TRBD2 matching over 8 bases. Trimming removed 3 bases from V and 7 bases from J; junction bases left unmatched: 6. This CDR3 contains 14 residues. Germline loops: CDR1 MDHEN, CDR2 SYDVKM. The CDR3 coding sequence is TGTGCCAGCAGTTTGAGCGGGAGCAGAAATACGCAGTATTTT. Translating gives CASSLSGSRNTQYF.

This clone was detected a few times. The rearrangement uses TRBV25-1 and TRBJ1-4, with a weak D call TRBD1 (6 bases). Trimming took 2 bases from V and 7 from J, leaving 8 bases between them. The CDR3 length is 13 residues. From germline, CDR1 is MGHDK and CDR2 SYGVNS. CDR3 protein: CASSEQGSEKLFF. The CDR3 bases are TGTGCCAGCAGTGAACAGGGGAGTGAAAAACTGTTTTTT.

V and J are TRBV29-1 and TRBJ2-1; D possibly corresponds to TRBD2 (5 bases). The V gene's germline CDR1 is SQVTM and CDR2 ANQGSEA. V lost 1 base to trimming and J lost 2 bases, with 18 bases between them. This CDR3 spans 17 amino acids. The CDR3 DNA is TGCAGCGTTGAAGGACTTCAGAGGGCTGCGGCCTACAATGAGCAGTTCTTC. Protein: CSVEGLQRAAAYNEQFF.

The genes are TRBV28 and TRBJ2-5; the match to TRBD2 covers 12 bases. Germline-derived CDR1 and CDR2 are MDHEN and SYDVKM. The CDR3 totals 15 residues. Losses at the gene ends were 6 bases for V and 7 bases for J; bases not matched to a gene: 9. The CDR3 DNA reads as TGTGCCAGCAGGACTAGCGGGAGCGAGTCGGTGACCCAGTACTTC. This sequence encodes CASRTSGSESVTQYF. The full variable domain, completed using reference TRBV28 and TRBJ2-5, is DVKVTQSSRYLVKRTGEKVFLECVQDMDHENMFWYRQDPGLGLRLIYFSYDVKMKEKGDIPEGYSVSREKKERFSLILESASTNQTSMYLCASRTSGSESVTQYFGPGTRLLVL.

This clone was observed a handful of times. CDR3 sequence reads: CASSPPSSGRYQETQYF. The CDR3 DNA reads TGTGCCAGCTCACCACCCTCTAGCGGGAGGTACCAAGAGACCCAGTACTTC. V usage is TRBV18 and J usage is TRBJ2-5, with 11 bases identical to TRBD2. This CDR3 has 17 amino acids. Germline V gene sequence: CDR1 KGHSH, CDR2 LQKENI. The junction had 3 bases not matched to a gene; V was cut back by 0 bases and J by 0 bases.

The table lists this clone with a few counts. DNA of the CDR3: TGTGCCACGCAGGGGGTCAGCGGGAATGAAAAACTGTTTTTT. This sequence encodes CATQGVSGNEKLFF. The chain is built from TRBV15 and TRBJ1-4; 7 positions match TRBD1. Germline V gives CDR1 LNHNV, CDR2 YYDKDF (reference sequence). There are 14 residues in the CDR3. After removal of 9 bases from V and 5 bases from J, the junction contained 9 bases not matched to a gene.

The chain combines TRBV10-2 with TRBJ2-7; 11 bases are shared with TRBD2. Per germline, CDR1 WSHSY and CDR2 SAAADI. The CDR3 loop spans 14 amino acids. Trimming took 2 bases from V and 9 from J; bases not matched to a gene: 6. The CDR3 reads CASSETSGSERQYF. The CDR3 DNA follows: TGCGCCAGCAGTGAGACTAGCGGGAGTGAACGGCAGTACTTC.

The V and J genes are TRBV9 and TRBJ1-2, with D uncertain. Germline values: CDR1 SGDLS, CDR2 YYNGEE. CDR3 length equals 13 residues. V lost 0 bases, J lost 2 bases, and 5 bases lay in between. CDR3 sequence reads: CASSVAQNYGYTF. The CDR3, as DNA: TGTGCCAGCAGCGTAGCACAAAACTATGGCTACACCTTC.

The V call is TRBV7-9, the J call TRBJ2-1, with 14 bases that match TRBD2. Germline assignment: CDR1 SEHNR and CDR2 FQNEAQ (reference sequence). The CDR3 runs 16 residues. V was clipped by 5 bases and J by 7 bases; unmatched bases: 7. This CDR3 reads CASSHTGTSGRNEQFF. In nucleotides, the CDR3 is TGTGCCAGCAGCCACACCGGGACTAGCGGGAGAAATGAGCAGTTCTTC.

The rearrangement uses TRBV7-2 and TRBJ2-7; 7 bases map to TRBD2. CDR3 length equals 16 residues. Trimming took 5 bases from V and 0 from J; bases not matched to a gene: 10. Per germline, CDR1 SGHTA and CDR2 FQGNSA. The CDR3 region is CASSTRLAVSSYEQYF. CDR3 DNA sequence: TGTGCCAGCAGCACCCGACTAGCTGTGAGCTCCTACGAGCAGTACTTC.

This clone was recorded once. J is TRBJ2-7 and V is TRBV27, with 9 bases aligning to TRBD1. CDR1 is MNHEY and CDR2 is SMNVEV in the germline V gene (reference sequence). The CDR3 loop spans 16 amino acids. V dropped 4 bases and J dropped 3; count of bases not matched to a gene: 10. The CDR3 reads CASSSRGGTGLYEQYF. DNA of the CDR3: TGTGCCAGCAGTTCCCGGGGAGGGACAGGGCTCTACGAGCAGTACTTC.

The rearrangement links TRBV6-1 to TRBJ2-1, with 9 bases identical to TRBD1. Trimming took 10 bases from V and 4 from J; bases not matched to a gene: 5. The CDR3 loop spans 13 amino acids. The germline V gene encodes CDR1 MNHNS and CDR2 SASEGT. The CDR3 DNA is TGTGCCATACAGGGGGCGCGTTACAATGAGCAGTTCTTC. Translating gives CAIQGARYNEQFF.

This clone was observed a handful of times. The chain carries TRBV28 and TRBJ1-4; tentative D call: TRBD1 (6 bases). V lost 4 bases to trimming and J lost 5 bases, with 14 bases between them. This CDR3 is 15 amino acids long. Germline CDR1 reads MDHEN; CDR2 reads SYDVKM. This CDR3 reads CASSSAGVGNEKLFF. DNA of the CDR3: TGTGCCAGCAGTTCCGCAGGGGTGGGGAATGAAAAACTGTTTTTT.

This clone has only one observation. The chain employs TRBV5-4 and TRBJ2-1, with D tentatively TRBD2 (6 bases). This CDR3 comprises 15 residues. Trimming left V 2 bases short and J 8 bases short, with 17 bases between. The germline V gene encodes CDR1 SGHNT and CDR2 YYREEE (reference sequence). CDR3 amino acids: CASSLVAEGGYEQFF. As DNA, the CDR3 is TGTGCCAGCAGCTTAGTAGCGGAGGGCGGCTATGAGCAGTTCTTC.

This sequence joins TRBV27 and TRBJ2-7, with TRBD2 matching 7 bases. The germline V gene encodes CDR1 MNHEY and CDR2 SMNVEV (reference sequence). The CDR3 contains 16 residues. The junction had 19 bases not matched to a gene; V was cut back by 8 bases and J by 6 bases. Here the CDR3 reads CASASRVGGLGFEQYF. CDR3 in DNA: TGTGCCAGCGCGTCGAGGGTGGGAGGGCTCGGTTTCGAGCAGTACTTC.

The chain's CDR3 is CASSKARGFTNEKLFF. CDR3 DNA: TGTGCCAGCAGCAAAGCGCGGGGCTTTACGAATGAAAAACTGTTTTTT. The rearrangement uses TRBV21-1 and TRBJ1-4. TRBV21-1 represents a pseudogene. The CDR3 covers 16 residues.

This clone has a single count. As DNA, the CDR3 is TGTGCCAGCAGCTTTGGCGGACAGGGGGCTCACAATGAGCAGTTCTTC. It is translated as CASSFGGQGAHNEQFF. V gene TRBV7-6 combines with J gene TRBJ2-1; 11 bases are shared with TRBD1. This CDR3 region has 16 residues. J was trimmed by 5 bases and V by 3 bases; bases with no gene match: 6. Germline loops: CDR1 SGHVS, CDR2 FNYEAQ.